One and the same sample provided the 26 T cell receptor beta chains below, sequenced in a study of blood T cell repertoires in COVID-19. Using immunoSEQ multiplex PCR, the repertoire was profiled, and TCRdb retains in-frame clones only, with some absent. The repertoire includes 200,000 to 250,000 clones, 84% of them detected once, and 6.8% sits in the top ten. The sequencing sample was made of PBMCs or T cells enriched from blood (not recorded which). The receptors derive from a woman aged 40 to 50 who had recovered from COVID-19.

This clone was found once. The chain carries TRBV19 and TRBJ2-2; possible D gene TRBD1, 5 bases. Germline CDR1 is LNHDA and CDR2 is SQIVND (reference sequence). V shed 4 bases and J shed 2 bases, with 11 bases lying between them. The length of the CDR3 is 15 residues. DNA for the CDR3: TGTGCCAGTAGTAGGGGCGCGGTAAACACCGGGGAGCTGTTTTTT. It encodes CASSRGAVNTGELFF.

The V and J genes are TRBV3-1 (or the pseudogene TRBV3-2) and TRBJ2-1, with TRBD2 matching 10 bases. The J segment lost 3 bases and the V segment lost 4 bases, leaving 12 bases of the junction unmatched. Germline V CDR1 and CDR2: LGHDT, YNNKEL (reference sequence). This CDR3 has 18 residues. The CDR3 is CASSPGDSGRSNYNEQFF. As DNA, the CDR3 is TGTGCCAGCAGCCCGGGAGATAGCGGGAGGTCAAACTACAATGAGCAGTTCTTC.

This clone appeared a single time. The chain joins TRBV19 to TRBJ2-3, with 10 bases identical to TRBD1. The CDR3 sequence is 12 residues long. Germline lookup yields CDR1 LNHDA and CDR2 SQIVND (reference sequence). The V gene end was trimmed by 8 bases and the J gene end by 6 bases; junction bases not matched to a gene: 2. The CDR3 is CASRQGADTQYF. CDR3 sequence (DNA): TGTGCCAGTCGACAGGGGGCCGATACGCAGTATTTT.

The chain couples TRBV27 to TRBJ1-2; 7 bases fit TRBD1. Germline CDR1 MNHEY, CDR2 SMNVEV (reference sequence). Unmatched junction bases numbered 7, after V lost 5 bases and J lost 4 bases. The CDR3 consists of 14 residues. CDR3: CASSTRDSPYGYTF. CDR3 sequence (DNA): TGTGCCAGCAGTACCCGGGACAGCCCCTATGGCTACACCTTC.

This clone has at least ten counts. The chain employs TRBV21-1 and TRBJ2-1; the table assigns TRBD1, which was not confirmed against the DNA. TRBV21-1 is recorded as a pseudogene. The CDR3 is 20 residues long. CDR3 sequence: CASTSLGYRPNSALRNEQFF. In DNA, the CDR3 is TGTGCCAGCACTTCTCTTGGCTACAGGCCCAATTCGGCCCTCCGCAATGAGCAGTTCTTC.

The chain has TRBV9 and TRBJ1-1; D perhaps matches TRBD1 (5 bases). V lost 4 bases and J 3 bases, leaving 19 bases between the germline ends. This CDR3 spans 16 amino acids. Germline values: CDR1 SGDLS, CDR2 YYNGEE. The CDR3 DNA sequence: TGTGCCAGCAGCCCTCGACCGACAGAGACTTACACTGAAGCTTTCTTT. The encoded protein is CASSPRPTETYTEAFF. The complete variable domain, with remaining parts taken from reference TRBV9 and TRBJ1-1, reads DSGVTQTPKHLITATGQRVTLRCSPRSGDLSVYWYQQSLDQGLQFLIQYYNGEERAKGNILERFSAQQFPDLHSELNLSSLELGDSALYFCASSPRPTETYTEAFFGQGTRLTVV.

The genes are TRBV7-2 and TRBJ2-1, with D unresolved. The CDR3 length is 14 residues. Germline V gives CDR1 SGHTA, CDR2 FQGNSA. Trimming took 5 bases from V and 0 from J, leaving 8 bases between them. The CDR3 DNA follows: TGTGCCAGCAGCCCACAATTCTCCTACAATGAGCAGTTCTTC. Protein product: CASSPQFSYNEQFF.

In this sample, this clone turned up a few times. This chain uses TRBV11-2 with TRBJ2-2, with D perhaps TRBD1 (5 bases). V lost 3 bases and J 7 bases, leaving 15 bases between the germline ends. Germline loops: CDR1 SGHAT, CDR2 FQNNGV. CDR3 length: 15 amino acids. The CDR3 is CASSFLRGVGGELFF. CDR3 DNA: TGTGCCAGCAGCTTTCTTAGGGGCGTAGGCGGGGAGCTGTTTTTT.

The gene calls are TRBV7-2 and TRBJ2-3; D not resolved. This CDR3 contains 16 residues. Trimming removed 1 base at V and 1 base at J, with 12 bases between. Germline CDR1 SGHTA, CDR2 FQGNSA. CDR3 nucleotides: TGTGCCAGCAGCTTAGATGATCTAGGAGGCACAGATACGCAGTATTTT. It is translated as CASSLDDLGGTDTQYF.

The V call is TRBV28, the J call TRBJ2-5, with 8 nucleotides matching TRBD2. Germline trimming cut 7 bases from V and 5 bases from J; bases unmatched to any gene: 9. CDR1 and CDR2 (germline): MDHEN, SYDVKM. CDR3 size: 14 residues. The CDR3 spells CASISGSGGETQYF. CDR3 DNA: TGTGCCAGCATAAGCGGGTCGGGGGGGGAGACCCAGTACTTC.

A few counts support this clone. This rearrangement joins TRBV7-2 to TRBJ2-1, with unresolved D. The V gene lost 2 bases and the J gene lost 5 bases, with 16 bases spanning the gap. The germline CDR1 and CDR2 sequences are SGHTA and FQGNSA. This CDR3 has 16 amino acids. The DNA of the CDR3 is TGTGCCAGCAGCTTATTAGGAGTGGCAGTCCACAATGAGCAGTTCTTC. Its protein product is CASSLLGVAVHNEQFF.

This chain uses TRBV5-4 with TRBJ2-7; 12 bases fit TRBD2. Per germline, CDR1 SGHNT and CDR2 YYREEE (reference sequence). The CDR3 extends over 16 amino acids. V lost 7 bases and J lost 5; bases outside the gene matches: 13. The CDR3 reads CASRDRTSGTTHEQYF. In nucleotides, the CDR3 is TGTGCCAGCCGGGACAGGACTAGCGGGACGACTCACGAGCAGTACTTC.

The chain joins TRBV15 to TRBJ1-1, with TRBD1 identical over 7 bases. The CDR3 is made up of 14 amino acids. Trimming at V came to 3 bases and at J to 4 bases, leaving 5 bases not matched to a gene. Germline CDR1 and CDR2: LNHNV and YYDKDF (reference sequence). The CDR3 protein is CATSRDRLLTEAFF. For the CDR3, the DNA is TGTGCCACCAGCAGGGACAGGTTGCTCACTGAAGCTTTCTTT.

This clone was picked up one time. This chain joins TRBV7-2 and TRBJ2-5; 7 nucleotides align to TRBD2. Germline V gene lookup returns CDR1 SGHTA and CDR2 FQGNSA. Trimming at V came to 7 bases and at J to 1 base, leaving 6 bases not matched to a gene. The CDR3 has 14 amino acids. CDR3 protein: CASTTRGVQETQYF. The CDR3 DNA sequence: TGTGCCAGCACCACTCGGGGGGTCCAAGAGACCCAGTACTTC.

V is TRBV4-1 and J is TRBJ1-5, with TRBD1 as a possible D gene (6 bases). The CDR3 is 16 amino acids. V was shortened by 0 bases and J by 0 bases, with 9 bases between the two germline ends. The germline gives CDR1 MGHRA, CDR2 YSYEKL. CDR3 region: CASSQDNRDSNQPQHF. CDR3 DNA: TGCGCCAGCAGCCAAGATAACAGGGATAGCAATCAGCCCCAGCATTTT.

The chain joins TRBV2 to TRBJ1-6, with TRBD1 identical over 8 bases. Germline V gene data show CDR1 as SNHLY and CDR2 as FYNNEI. The CDR3 totals 15 residues. V gave up 5 bases and J gave up 9 bases; unmatched junction bases: 9. CDR3 DNA sequence: TGTGCCAGCAGTTTTACGGACAGGGCGGGTTCACCCCTCCACTTT. Amino acids: CASSFTDRAGSPLHF.

This chain links TRBV28 with TRBJ2-1; 9 bases agree with TRBD1. CDR1 MDHEN and CDR2 SYDVKM come from the germline V gene. Trimming removed 4 bases from V and 6 bases from J; junction bases left unmatched: 10. CDR3 length: 16 amino acids. Here the CDR3 reads CASSSPDRGRGNEQFF. Here the CDR3 DNA reads TGTGCCAGCAGTTCCCCGGACAGGGGCAGAGGCAATGAGCAGTTCTTC.

This clone was picked up a small number of times. The V call is TRBV19, the J call TRBJ1-1, with TRBD1 identical over 10 bases. With 3 bases clipped from V and 5 bases from J, the junction kept 3 bases outside the gene matches. This CDR3 is built from 14 residues. Germline assignment: CDR1 LNHDA and CDR2 SQIVND (reference sequence). CDR3 sequence (DNA): TGTGCCAGTAGTATTGGGGACAGGGGAACTGAAGCTTTCTTT. Protein sequence: CASSIGDRGTEAFF. The variable domain in full, with the rest retrieved from reference TRBV19 and TRBJ1-1, is DGGITQSPKYLFRKEGQNVTLSCEQNLNHDAMYWYRQDPGQGLRLIYYSQIVNDFQKGDIAEGYSVSREKKESFPLTVTSAQKNPTAFYLCASSIGDRGTEAFFGQGTRLTVV.

The genes are TRBV7-2 and TRBJ2-1, with D hard to call. The V gene's germline CDR1 is SGHTA and CDR2 FQGNSA. The CDR3 is made up of 14 amino acids. Trimming took off 0 bases at V and 5 bases at J, with 8 bases between the two ends. The CDR3 region is CASSLALGDNEQFF. CDR3 in DNA: TGTGCCAGCAGCTTAGCCCTAGGAGACAATGAGCAGTTCTTC.

The chain couples TRBV7-3 to TRBJ1-5, with 7 bases matching TRBD1. CDR1 is SGHTA, CDR2 FQGTGA, per germline. The CDR3 totals 15 residues. J was trimmed by 1 base and V by 2 bases; bases with no gene match: 2. CDR3 nucleotides: TGTGCCAGCAGCTTACTAGGGGGCAGCAATCAGCCCCAGCATTTT. It codes for CASSLLGGSNQPQHF.

This sequence joins TRBV6-5 and TRBJ1-2; D uncertain. The CDR3 is made up of 15 amino acids. Germline CDR1 MNHEY, CDR2 SVGAGI. Between the trimmed V and J ends, which lost 9 bases and 5 bases, there was a span of 22 bases. The CDR3 nucleotides are TGTGCCAGTGCACCGCAAACCGGGTCTGGGTATGGCTACACCTTC. As protein: CASAPQTGSGYGYTF.

V usage is TRBV19 and J usage is TRBJ1-2; TRBD1 is a possible D gene (5 bases). The CDR3 sequence is 13 residues long. V was clipped by 3 bases and J by 6 bases, with 11 bases between them. The V gene's germline CDR1 is LNHDA and CDR2 SQIVND (reference sequence). The DNA of the CDR3 is TGTGCCAGTAGTATTTCGGGGGTGGATGGCTACACCTTC. It is translated as CASSISGVDGYTF.

The chain combines TRBV5-4 with TRBJ2-1; D ambiguous. The CDR3 sequence is 15 residues long. Germline CDR1 SGHNT, CDR2 YYREEE (reference sequence). Trimming left V 2 bases short and J 5 bases short, with 14 bases between. DNA for the CDR3: TGTGCCAGCAGCTTCCCCCCCGGCGGAAACAATGAGCAGTTCTTC. Encoded protein: CASSFPPGGNNEQFF. The variable domain in full, completed from reference TRBV5-4 and TRBJ2-1, reads ETGVTQSPTHLIKTRGQQVTLRCSSQSGHNTVSWYQQALGQGPQFIFQYYREEENGRGNFPPRFSGLQFPNYSSELNVNALELDDSALYLCASSFPPGGNNEQFFGPGTRLTVL.

The rearrangement joins TRBV5-1 to TRBJ1-1; TRBD1 might be the D (6 bases). The CDR3 contains 15 residues. With 4 bases removed from V and 1 base from J, the gap between germline ends came to 14 bases. CDR1 SGHRS and CDR2 YFSETQ come from the germline V gene. CDR3 DNA sequence: TGCGCCAGCAGCATGGGGCAGGGGACGAACACTGAAGCTTTCTTT. Its translation is CASSMGQGTNTEAFF.

The chain couples TRBV9 to TRBJ1-2; the D gene is possibly TRBD1 (6 bases). CDR3 length: 13 amino acids. The V gene's germline CDR1 is SGDLS and CDR2 YYNGEE. V lost 2 bases and J 7 bases, leaving 12 bases between the germline ends. The CDR3 spells CASSVSGVSGYTF. The CDR3 bases are TGTGCCAGCAGCGTTTCAGGGGTTTCTGGCTACACCTTC.

The V and J genes are TRBV5-1 and TRBJ1-1, with 7 bases lining up with TRBD1. There are 15 residues in the CDR3. Unmatched junction bases numbered 11, after V lost 4 bases and J lost 5 bases. Germline V CDR1 and CDR2: SGHRS, YFSETQ. This chain's CDR3 is CASSLLRQGGTEAFF. Here the CDR3 DNA reads TGCGCCAGCAGCCTTTTACGACAGGGTGGGACTGAAGCTTTCTTT.